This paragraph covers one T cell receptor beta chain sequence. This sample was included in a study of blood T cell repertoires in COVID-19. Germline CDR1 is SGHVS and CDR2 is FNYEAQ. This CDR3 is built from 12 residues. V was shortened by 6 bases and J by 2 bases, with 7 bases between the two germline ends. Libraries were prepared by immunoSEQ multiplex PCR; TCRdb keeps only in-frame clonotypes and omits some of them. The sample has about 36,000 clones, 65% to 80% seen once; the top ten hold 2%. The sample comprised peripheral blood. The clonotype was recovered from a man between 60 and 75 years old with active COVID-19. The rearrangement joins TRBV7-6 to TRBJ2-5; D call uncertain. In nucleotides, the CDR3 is TGTGCCAGCAGACTCACGCAAGAGACCCAGTACTTC. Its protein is CASRLTQETQYF.